This TCR beta chain was profiled in a study of CD8 T cells in ankylosing spondylitis. General study points: Blood of patients with ankylosing spondylitis appeared to be characterized by a TCR beta motif of eight highly homologous variants. Reports say disease-linked clones showed up significantly more in matched ankylosing spondylitis synovial fluid. Some motif variants were previously reported in reactive arthritis synovial fluid and blood.

Preparation of TCR beta libraries was done by quantitative 5'-RACE with molecular barcodes. TCRdb called the 5' RACE reads again in MiXCR, with one record for every CDR3 protein. The sample has about 220,000 distinct CDR3 sequences; approximately 20% are singletons. This clonotype was found a few times. Its antigen is still unknown. The CDR3 is 16 residues long. Trimming took 5 bases from V and 0 from J, leaving 13 bases between them. Sequencing input: blood, either unsorted or a sorted T cell fraction (not recorded which). The chain has TRBV12-3 or TRBV12-4 and TRBJ2-2; D perhaps matches TRBD1 (6 bases). The TCR comes from a male donor with ankylosing spondylitis. The CDR3 DNA is TGTGCCAGCAGTATCGGACAGTTCGCGAACACCGGGGAGCTGTTTTTT. This encodes CASSIGQFANTGELFF.